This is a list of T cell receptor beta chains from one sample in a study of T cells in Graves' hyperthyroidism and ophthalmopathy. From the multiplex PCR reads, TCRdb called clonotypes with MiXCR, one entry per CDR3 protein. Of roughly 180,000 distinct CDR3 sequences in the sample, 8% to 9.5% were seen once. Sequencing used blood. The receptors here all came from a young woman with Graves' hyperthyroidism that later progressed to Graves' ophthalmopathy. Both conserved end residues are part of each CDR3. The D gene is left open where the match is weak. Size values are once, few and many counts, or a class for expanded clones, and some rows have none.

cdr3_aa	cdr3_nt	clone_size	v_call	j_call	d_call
CASSLNTLNTEAFF	TGTGCCAGCAGCTTAAACACCTTGAACACTGAAGCTTTCTTT	many	TRBV7-9	TRBJ1-1	NA
CASRFRDRADSPLHF	TGTGCCAGCAGGTTCCGGGACAGGGCAGATTCACCCCTCCACTTT	many	TRBV2	TRBJ1-6	TRBD1
CSAATSTLIYNEQFF	TGCAGTGCTGCTACTAGCACCCTGATATACAATGAGCAGTTCTTC	many	TRBV20-1	TRBJ2-1	NA
CASSSRQEAFF	TGTGCCAGCAGCTCCCGACAGGAAGCTTTCTTT	many	TRBV13	TRBJ1-1	NA
CASEDRGGYEQYF	TGTGCCAGTGAAGACAGGGGAGGGTACGAGCAGTACTTC	many	TRBV19	TRBJ2-7	NA
CSARSLGGATNEKLFF	TGCAGTGCTAGATCCCTAGGGGGGGCAACTAATGAAAAACTGTTTTTT	many	TRBV20-1	TRBJ1-4	NA
CASSQGESNQPQHF	TGTGCCAGCAGCCAAGGCGAAAGCAATCAGCCCCAGCATTTT	many	TRBV16	TRBJ1-5	NA
CSARDPTGPSPIEKLFF	TGCAGTGCTAGAGATCCTACAGGACCATCCCCTATTGAAAAACTGTTTTTT	few	TRBV20-1	TRBJ1-4	NA
CASSLGPSGGHNEQFF	TGTGCCAGCAGCTTAGGTCCTAGCGGGGGCCACAATGAGCAGTTCTTC	many	TRBV11-2	TRBJ2-1	TRBD2
CASSLGQSYALTF	TGTGCCAGCAGCTTAGGACAGTCCTATGCCCTGACTTTC	NA	TRBV5-6	TRBJ2-6	NA
CASSYGTLNYEQYF	TGTGCCAGCAGTTACGGGACTCTGAACTACGAGCAGTACTTC	few	TRBV6-5	TRBJ2-7	NA
CASSLSPPGAGGHNEQFF	TGTGCCAGCAGTTTATCCCCTCCCGGGGCAGGGGGCCACAATGAGCAGTTCTTC	once	TRBV27	TRBJ2-1	TRBD1
CASSWQRGGDQPQHF	TGTGCCAGCAGTTGGCAAAGGGGGGGGGATCAGCCCCAGCATTTT	many	TRBV6-1	TRBJ1-5	NA
CASSLGVRSPLHF	TGTGCCAGCAGTTTAGGGGTGCGTTCACCCCTCCACTTT	few	TRBV6-1	TRBJ1-6	NA
CASSYQKTHGNTIYF	TGTGCCAGCAGCTACCAAAAGACGCATGGAAACACCATATATTTT	many	TRBV3-1	TRBJ1-3	NA
CASSREGRGSYEQYF	TGTGCCAGCAGCCGAGAGGGTAGGGGCTCCTACGAGCAGTACTTC	many	TRBV3-1	TRBJ2-7	NA
CASSLFTGAHNEQFF	TGTGCCAGCAGCTTGTTCACGGGAGCTCACAATGAGCAGTTCTTC	many	TRBV5-5	TRBJ2-1	NA
CASSLRYEQFF	TGTGCCAGCAGTTTACGGTATGAGCAGTTCTTC	many	TRBV12-3/TRBV12-4	TRBJ2-1	NA
CASSRRSLEETQYF	TGTGCCAGCTCCCGCCGGTCCCTCGAGGAGACCCAGTACTTC	NA	TRBV18	TRBJ2-5	NA
CASSSYSSEDLGYTF	TGTGCCAGCAGTTCCTACAGCTCAGAGGACCTTGGCTACACCTTC	NA	TRBV6-9	TRBJ1-2	NA
CASSSEGSGANVLTF	TGTGCCAGCAGCTCAGAGGGTTCTGGGGCCAACGTCCTGACTTTC	many	TRBV6-1	TRBJ2-6	NA
CASSLAGGWNEQSF	TGTGCCAGCAGCTTAGCGGGGGGTTGGAATGAGCAGTCCTTC	few	TRBV7-2	TRBJ2-1	NA
CASSLGGSNTEAFF	TGTGCCAGCAGCTTAGGTGGGAGCAACACTGAAGCTTTCTTT	many	TRBV7-9	TRBJ1-1	NA
CASSPPYYEQYF	TGTGCCAGCAGTCCCCCCTACTACGAGCAGTACTTC	many	TRBV28	TRBJ2-7	NA
CASSRTGTAGETQYF	TGCGCCAGCAGCCGAACCGGGACAGCCGGGGAGACCCAGTACTTC	few	TRBV4-1	TRBJ2-5	TRBD1
CASSQETLIYRPAEAFF	TGCGCCAGCAGCCAAGAGACGCTTATCTATCGCCCCGCGGAAGCTTTCTTT	many	TRBV4-1	TRBJ1-1	NA
CAWSTGSFPNYGYTF	TGTGCCTGGAGTACAGGTTCCTTCCCTAACTATGGCTACACCTTC	many	TRBV30	TRBJ1-2	NA
CASSTHGQSNQPQHF	TGTGCCAGCAGCACCCATGGACAAAGCAATCAGCCCCAGCATTTT	many	TRBV7-8	TRBJ1-5	NA
CASSLWGESYEQYF	TGTGCCAGCAGCCTCTGGGGTGAGTCATACGAGCAGTACTTC	many	TRBV28	TRBJ2-7	NA
CASTFRGFYSNQPQHF	TGTGCCAGCACCTTTAGGGGCTTTTATAGCAATCAGCCCCAGCATTTT	many	TRBV28	TRBJ1-5	NA
CASSQAGLAYYEQYF	TGCGCCAGCAGCCAAGCGGGACTAGCCTACTACGAGCAGTACTTC	once	TRBV4-1	TRBJ2-7	TRBD2
CASTPGVGTDTQYF	TGTGCCAGCACCCCGGGTGTAGGCACAGATACGCAGTATTTT	NA	TRBV6-1	TRBJ2-3	NA
CASSSDRRNQPQHF	TGTGCCAGCAGTTCGGACAGACGGAATCAGCCCCAGCATTTT	many	TRBV28	TRBJ1-5	NA
CASSLVPGGLSGELFF	TGTGCCAGCAGCTTAGTCCCAGGGGGCTTATCCGGGGAGCTGTTTTTT	NA	TRBV7-2	TRBJ2-2	TRBD1
CSARANPLDGRGYTF	TGCAGTGCTAGAGCAAATCCACTCGACGGAAGGGGCTACACCTTC	many	TRBV20-1	TRBJ1-2	NA
CASSIVALEGAKNIQYF	TGTGCCAGTAGTATAGTCGCCCTAGAAGGGGCCAAAAACATTCAGTACTTC	NA	TRBV19	TRBJ2-4	NA
CSVVLLDLSTDTQYF	TGCAGCGTTGTTCTTCTCGACTTAAGCACAGATACGCAGTATTTT	many	TRBV29-1	TRBJ2-3	NA
CASSIFRGAEAFF	TGTGCCAGTAGTATCTTCCGGGGCGCTGAAGCTTTCTTT	NA	TRBV19	TRBJ1-1	NA
CASSLYAGYSNQPQHF	TGTGCCAGCAGTTTATATGCAGGGTATAGCAATCAGCCCCAGCATTTT	many	TRBV27	TRBJ1-5	NA
CSAKPPKTGVFTEAFF	TGCAGTGCTAAACCCCCGAAGACAGGGGTGTTCACTGAAGCTTTCTTT	few	TRBV20-1	TRBJ1-1	TRBD1
CAWSRGSYGYTF	TGTGCCTGGAGTAGGGGGTCCTATGGCTACACCTTC	many	TRBV30	TRBJ1-2	NA
CASSPEGYYGYTF	TGTGCCAGCTCACCAGAGGGATACTATGGCTACACCTTC	many	TRBV18	TRBJ1-2	NA
CATSSGQTDQETQYF	TGTGCCACCAGCAGCGGACAGACGGACCAAGAGACCCAGTACTTC	many	TRBV15	TRBJ2-5	NA
CASSPPWDRANTGELFF	TGTGCCAGCTCACCACCGTGGGACAGGGCGAACACCGGGGAGCTGTTTTTT	many	TRBV18	TRBJ2-2	TRBD1
CASSQEEWDQPQHF	TGCGCCAGCAGCCAAGAGGAATGGGATCAGCCCCAGCATTTT	NA	TRBV4-1	TRBJ1-5	NA
CASSSSSRTSNEQFF	TGCGCCAGCAGCTCCTCGTCCCGGACTAGCAATGAGCAGTTCTTC	many	TRBV5-1	TRBJ2-1	TRBD2
CASEGLAAYEQYF	TGTGCCAGCGAGGGACTAGCGGCCTACGAGCAGTACTTC	few	TRBV6-1	TRBJ2-7	TRBD2
CASSSQTKNIQYF	TGTGCCAGCAGCTCCCAAACCAAAAACATTCAGTACTTC	NA	TRBV5-4	TRBJ2-4	NA
CASSQGREGPREQYF	TGCGCCAGCAGCCAAGGGCGGGAGGGCCCGCGAGAGCAGTACTTC	NA	TRBV4-1	TRBJ2-7	TRBD2
CASCLRMGNEQFF	TGTGCCAGCTGTTTAAGGATGGGTAATGAGCAGTTCTTC	few	TRBV5-6	TRBJ2-1	NA
CASSVAAGAVETQYF	TGTGCCAGCAGCGTAGCAGCGGGAGCGGTAGAGACCCAGTACTTC	NA	TRBV9	TRBJ2-5	TRBD2
CASSPGLNGELFF	TGTGCCAGCAGCCCCGGACTAAACGGGGAGCTGTTTTTT	many	TRBV7-3	TRBJ2-2	NA
CASSYTKRDSPLHF	TGTGCCAGCAGTTACACGAAGAGGGATTCACCCCTCCACTTT	many	TRBV6-5	TRBJ1-6	NA
CASSLAENSYGYTF	TGTGCCAGCAGCTTAGCCGAAAACAGCTATGGCTACACCTTC	once	TRBV3-1	TRBJ1-2	NA
CASSFSMNTEAFF	TGTGCCAGCAGTTTTTCCATGAACACTGAAGCTTTCTTT	many	TRBV28	TRBJ1-1	NA
CATSRRRQGAYEQYF	TGTGCCACCAGCAGGCGCCGACAGGGAGCCTACGAGCAGTACTTC	many	TRBV15	TRBJ2-7	TRBD1
CASGFGPDREQFF	TGTGCTAGTGGTTTTGGGCCGGACAGGGAGCAGTTCTTC	many	TRBV12-5	TRBJ2-1	TRBD1